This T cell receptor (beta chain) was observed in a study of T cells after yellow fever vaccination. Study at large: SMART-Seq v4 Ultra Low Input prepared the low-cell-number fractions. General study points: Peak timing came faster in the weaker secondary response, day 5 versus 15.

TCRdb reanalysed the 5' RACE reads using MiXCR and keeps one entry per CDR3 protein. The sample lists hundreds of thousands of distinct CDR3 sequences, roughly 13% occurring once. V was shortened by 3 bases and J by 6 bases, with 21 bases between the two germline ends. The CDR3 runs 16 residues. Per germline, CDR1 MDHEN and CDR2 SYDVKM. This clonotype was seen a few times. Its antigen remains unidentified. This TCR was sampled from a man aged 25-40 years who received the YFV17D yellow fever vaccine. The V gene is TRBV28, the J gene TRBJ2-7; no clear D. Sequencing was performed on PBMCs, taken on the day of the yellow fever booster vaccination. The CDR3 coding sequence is TGTGCCAGCAGTTTGCACGGCTGGCCCCCCTCTACCGAGCAGTACTTC. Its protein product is CASSLHGWPPSTEQYF.